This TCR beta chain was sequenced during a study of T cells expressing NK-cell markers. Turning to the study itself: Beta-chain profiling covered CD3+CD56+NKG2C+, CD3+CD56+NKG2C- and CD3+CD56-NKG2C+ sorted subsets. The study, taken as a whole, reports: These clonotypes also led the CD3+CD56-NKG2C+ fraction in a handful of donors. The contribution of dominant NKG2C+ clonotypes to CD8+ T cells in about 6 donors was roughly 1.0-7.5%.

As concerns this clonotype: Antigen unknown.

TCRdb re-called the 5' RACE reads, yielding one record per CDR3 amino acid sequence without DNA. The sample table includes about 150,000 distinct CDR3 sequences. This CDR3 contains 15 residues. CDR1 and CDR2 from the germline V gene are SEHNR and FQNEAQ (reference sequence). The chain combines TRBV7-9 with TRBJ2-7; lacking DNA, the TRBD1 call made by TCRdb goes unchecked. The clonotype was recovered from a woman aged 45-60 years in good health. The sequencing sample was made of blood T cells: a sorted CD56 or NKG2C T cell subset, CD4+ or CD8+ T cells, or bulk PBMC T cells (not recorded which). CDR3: CASSPRAGGRYEQYF.